In its sample, the clone carrying this T cell receptor (beta chain) was seen once. TCRdb independently ran MiXCR on the 5' RACE reads; one entry per CDR3 protein. The sample includes about 92,000 distinct CDR3 sequences, 8.8% of them seen just once. The CDR3 covers 14 residues. Germline-derived CDR1 and CDR2 are SGHVS and FNYEAQ. Trimming shortened V by 1 base and J by 4 bases, and 8 bases separated the two germline ends. This entry belongs to a study of CD8 T cells in ankylosing spondylitis. Source material: blood, either unsorted or a sorted T cell fraction (not recorded which). The TCR originated in a male donor with ankylosing spondylitis or in good health (not recorded which). The V call is TRBV7-6, the J call TRBJ1-5; D gene uncertain. CDR3 residues: CASSLGDPNQPQHF. CDR3 in DNA: TGTGCCAGCAGCTTAGGCGATCCAAATCAGCCCCAGCATTTT. Together with reference TRBV7-6 and TRBJ1-5, the CDR3 gives the full variable domain: GAGVSQSPRYKVTKRGQDVALRCDPISGHVSLYWYRQALGQGPEFLTYFNYEAQQDKSGLPNDRFSAERPEGSISTLTIQRTEQRDSAMYRCASSLGDPNQPQHFGDGTRLSIL.